The 3 T cell receptor beta chains reported below all come from one sample, sequenced in a study of OX40 agonist ivuxolimab in advanced cancers. Assay used: immunoSEQ multiplex PCR; TCRdb lists only in-frame clones, some missing. The profile shows about 90,000 clones, over 80% of them singletons. Source: CD4+ or CD8+ T cells sorted from blood, taken in a trial of the OX40 agonist ivuxolimab. All receptors come from an adult with an advanced solid tumor such as melanoma, head and neck, liver or kidney cancer.

This clone has a single count. The chain couples TRBV5-1 to TRBJ1-1; 10 nucleotides agree with TRBD1. The germline gives CDR1 SGHRS, CDR2 YFSETQ. With V trimmed by 4 bases and J by 13 bases, 10 bases remained unmatched. The CDR3 length is 13 residues. CDR3 sequence reads: CASSAGTGVVVFF. For the CDR3, the DNA is TGCGCCAGCAGCGCCGGGACAGGGGTTGTAGTTTTCTTT.

The rearrangement joins TRBV5-4 to TRBJ2-7; TRBD1 matches 7 bases. The trim removed 4 bases at V and 2 bases at J, leaving 9 bases unmatched. This CDR3 spans 15 amino acids. Germline assignment: CDR1 SGHNT and CDR2 YYREEE (reference sequence). The CDR3 sequence: CASSGPETGPYEQYF. The DNA for the CDR3 is TGTGCCAGCAGCGGCCCGGAGACAGGGCCCTACGAGCAGTACTTC. Looking up the rest from reference TRBV5-4 and TRBJ2-7 gives the full variable domain: ETGVTQSPTHLIKTRGQQVTLRCSSQSGHNTVSWYQQALGQGPQFIFQYYREEENGRGNFPPRFSGLQFPNYSSELNVNALELDDSALYLCASSGPETGPYEQYFGPGTRLTVT.

The rearrangement links TRBV29-1 to TRBJ2-3; 12 nucleotides line up with TRBD2. Looked up from germline, CDR1 is SQVTM and CDR2 is ANQGSEA. The junction had 5 bases not matched to a gene; V was cut back by 4 bases and J by 0 bases. There are 16 residues in the CDR3. The CDR3 is CSVGGLAGASTDTQYF. DNA of the CDR3: TGCAGCGTTGGGGGACTAGCGGGTGCTAGCACAGATACGCAGTATTTT.